The present T cell receptor (beta chain) was sequenced within a study of Ad26.COV2.S vaccination and SARS-CoV-2 variants. A word on this clone: As yet, its antigen is unknown.

Per germline, CDR1 MGHRA and CDR2 YSYEKL. CDR3 length: 17 amino acids. V lost 4 bases and J lost 5; bases outside the gene matches: 14. Assay used: immunoSEQ multiplex PCR; TCRdb lists only in-frame clones, some missing. The sample shows around 370,000 clones, about 91% of them seen only once. Regarding the study as a whole: Comparable non-spike TCR breadth was observed in vaccine and placebo recipients. Post-vaccination spike-specific CD8+ and CD4+ T cell responses reportedly had substantial breadth. The placebo group had lower spike-specific TCR breadth than the vaccine recipients did.

This receptor was obtained from a human donor who had recovered from COVID-19. This chain connects TRBV4-1 to TRBJ2-4; TRBD1 matches 7 bases. Here the sequenced sample was peripheral blood, taken after recovery from COVID-19. CDR3 residues: CASSPNPRYRGQNIQYF. DNA for the CDR3: TGCGCCAGCAGCCCGAACCCCCGATACAGGGGCCAAAACATTCAGTACTTC.